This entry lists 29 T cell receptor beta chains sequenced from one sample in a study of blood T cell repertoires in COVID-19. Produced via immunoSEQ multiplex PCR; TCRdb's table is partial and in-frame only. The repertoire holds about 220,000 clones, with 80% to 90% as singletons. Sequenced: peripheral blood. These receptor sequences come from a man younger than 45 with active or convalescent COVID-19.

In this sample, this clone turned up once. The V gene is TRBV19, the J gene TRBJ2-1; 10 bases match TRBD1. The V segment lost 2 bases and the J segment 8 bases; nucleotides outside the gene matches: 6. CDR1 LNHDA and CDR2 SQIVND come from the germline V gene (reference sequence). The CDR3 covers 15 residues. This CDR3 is CASSIRDRGLYEQFF. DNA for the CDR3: TGTGCCAGTAGTATAAGGGACAGGGGTCTCTATGAGCAGTTCTTC.

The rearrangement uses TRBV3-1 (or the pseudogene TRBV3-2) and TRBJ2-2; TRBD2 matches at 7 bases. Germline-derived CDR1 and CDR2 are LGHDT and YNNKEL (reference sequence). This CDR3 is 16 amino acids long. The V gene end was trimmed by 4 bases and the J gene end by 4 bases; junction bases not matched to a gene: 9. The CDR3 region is CASSPPSGRVTGELFF. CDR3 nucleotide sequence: TGTGCCAGCAGCCCACCTAGCGGCCGGGTCACCGGGGAGCTGTTTTTT.

The CDR3, as DNA: TGCAGTGCTATATCCGAGGAAGGCTACACCTTC. It encodes CSAISEEGYTF. V is TRBV29-1 and J is TRBJ1-2; D ambiguous. From germline, CDR1 is SQVTM and CDR2 ANQGSEA. CDR3 length equals 11 residues.

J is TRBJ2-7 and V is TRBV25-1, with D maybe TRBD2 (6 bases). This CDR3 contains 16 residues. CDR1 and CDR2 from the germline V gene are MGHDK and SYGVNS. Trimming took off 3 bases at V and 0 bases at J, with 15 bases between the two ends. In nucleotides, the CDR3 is TGTGCCAGCAGTGATACTCGGGGGTTAAGCTCCTACGAGCAGTACTTC. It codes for CASSDTRGLSSYEQYF.

CDR3 in amino acids: CASSPSGGPEETQYF. As DNA, the CDR3 is TGCGCCAGCAGCCCTAGCGGGGGGCCAGAAGAGACCCAGTACTTC. V usage is TRBV5-1 and J usage is TRBJ2-5; 11 nucleotides align to TRBD2. Losses at the gene ends were 4 bases for V and 3 bases for J; bases not matched to a gene: 5. The CDR3 runs 15 residues. Germline CDR1 reads SGHRS; CDR2 reads YFSETQ.

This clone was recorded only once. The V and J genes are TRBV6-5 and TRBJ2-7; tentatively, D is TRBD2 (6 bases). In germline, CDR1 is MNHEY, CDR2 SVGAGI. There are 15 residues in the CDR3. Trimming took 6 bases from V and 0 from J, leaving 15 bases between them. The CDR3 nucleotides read TGTGCCAGCAGAATGGACTACTCCTACTCCTACGAGCAGTACTTC. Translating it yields CASRMDYSYSYEQYF.

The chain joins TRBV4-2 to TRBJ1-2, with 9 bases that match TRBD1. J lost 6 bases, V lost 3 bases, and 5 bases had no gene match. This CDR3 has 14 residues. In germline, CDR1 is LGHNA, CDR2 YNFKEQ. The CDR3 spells CASSQGGQGDGYTF. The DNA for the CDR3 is TGTGCCAGCAGCCAGGGGGGACAGGGAGATGGCTACACCTTC.

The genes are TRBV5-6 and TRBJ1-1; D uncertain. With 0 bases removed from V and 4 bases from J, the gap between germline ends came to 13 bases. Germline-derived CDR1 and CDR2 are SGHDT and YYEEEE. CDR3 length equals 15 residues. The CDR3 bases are TGTGCCAGCAGCTTGGTCAGCGCCGCGGGCACTGAAGCTTTCTTT. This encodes CASSLVSAAGTEAFF.

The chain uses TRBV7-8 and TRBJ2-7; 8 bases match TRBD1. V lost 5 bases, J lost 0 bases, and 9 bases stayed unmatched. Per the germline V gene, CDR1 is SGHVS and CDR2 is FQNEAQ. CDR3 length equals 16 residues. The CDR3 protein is CASSVPGGAGSYEQYF. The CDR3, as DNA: TGTGCCAGCAGCGTCCCAGGGGGCGCGGGCTCCTACGAGCAGTACTTC.

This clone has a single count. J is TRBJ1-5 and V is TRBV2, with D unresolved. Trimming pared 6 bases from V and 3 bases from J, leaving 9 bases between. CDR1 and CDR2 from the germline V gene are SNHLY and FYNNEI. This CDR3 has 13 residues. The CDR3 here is CASSRGLNQPQHF. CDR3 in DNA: TGTGCCAGCAGCCGAGGGCTCAATCAGCCCCAGCATTTT.

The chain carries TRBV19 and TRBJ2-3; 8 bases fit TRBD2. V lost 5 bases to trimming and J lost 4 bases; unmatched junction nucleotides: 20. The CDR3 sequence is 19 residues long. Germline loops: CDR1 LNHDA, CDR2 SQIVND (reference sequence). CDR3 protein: CASSPRKGSGMARSDTQYF. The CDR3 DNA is TGTGCCAGTAGTCCTAGGAAGGGTAGCGGGATGGCCCGCTCAGATACGCAGTATTTT.

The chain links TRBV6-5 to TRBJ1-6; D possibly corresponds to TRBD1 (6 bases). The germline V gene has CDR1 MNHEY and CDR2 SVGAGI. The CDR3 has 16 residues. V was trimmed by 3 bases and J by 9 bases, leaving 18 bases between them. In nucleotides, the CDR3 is TGTGCCAGCAGTTATAATTTTGGACAGCCCTTTTCACCCCTCCACTTT. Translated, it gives CASSYNFGQPFSPLHF.

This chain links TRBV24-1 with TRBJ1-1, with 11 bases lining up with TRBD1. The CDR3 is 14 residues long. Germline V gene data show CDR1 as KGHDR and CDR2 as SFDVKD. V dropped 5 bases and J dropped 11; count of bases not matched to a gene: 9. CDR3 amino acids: CATSAPEDRGRAFF. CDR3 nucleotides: TGTGCCACCAGTGCCCCGGAGGACAGGGGGCGGGCTTTCTTT.

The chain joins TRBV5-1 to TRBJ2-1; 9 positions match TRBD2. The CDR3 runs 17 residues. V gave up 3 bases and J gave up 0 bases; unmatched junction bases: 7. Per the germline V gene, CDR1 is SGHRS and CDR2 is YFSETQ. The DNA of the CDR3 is TGCGCCAGCAGCTCGGTGACTAGCGGAGGCTCCTACAATGAGCAGTTCTTC. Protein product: CASSSVTSGGSYNEQFF.

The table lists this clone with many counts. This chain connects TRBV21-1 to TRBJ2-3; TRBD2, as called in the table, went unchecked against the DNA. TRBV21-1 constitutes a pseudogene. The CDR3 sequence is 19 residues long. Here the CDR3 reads CASSKAWSASGRDTDTQYF. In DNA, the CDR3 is TGTGCCAGCAGCAAAGCGTGGAGCGCTAGCGGGAGGGACACAGATACGCAGTATTTT.

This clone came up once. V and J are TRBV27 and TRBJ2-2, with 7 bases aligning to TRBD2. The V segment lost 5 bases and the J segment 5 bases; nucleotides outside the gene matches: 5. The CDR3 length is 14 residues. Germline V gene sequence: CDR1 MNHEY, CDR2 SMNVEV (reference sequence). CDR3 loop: CASSPGLRTGELFF. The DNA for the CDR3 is TGTGCCAGCAGTCCGGGACTACGAACCGGGGAGCTGTTTTTT.

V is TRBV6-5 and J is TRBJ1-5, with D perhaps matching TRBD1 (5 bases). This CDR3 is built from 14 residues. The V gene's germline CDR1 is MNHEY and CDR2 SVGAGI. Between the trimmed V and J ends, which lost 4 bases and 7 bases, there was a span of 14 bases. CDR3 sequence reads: CASSWQGRGQPQHF. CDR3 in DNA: TGTGCCAGCAGTTGGCAGGGAAGGGGACAGCCCCAGCATTTT.

CDR3 residues: CATSRVEGQGREELFF. Written as DNA, the CDR3 is TGTGCCACCAGCAGAGTGGAGGGACAGGGTCGAGAGGAGCTGTTTTTT. This chain joins TRBV15 and TRBJ2-2; 9 bases are a match to TRBD1. This CDR3 has 16 residues. From germline, CDR1 is LNHNV and CDR2 YYDKDF (reference sequence). Trimming at V came to 1 base and at J to 10 bases, leaving 10 bases not matched to a gene.

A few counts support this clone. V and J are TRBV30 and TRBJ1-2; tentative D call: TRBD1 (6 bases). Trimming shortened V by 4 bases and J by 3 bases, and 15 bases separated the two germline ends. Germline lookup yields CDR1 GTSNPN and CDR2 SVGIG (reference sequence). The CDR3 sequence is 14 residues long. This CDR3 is CAWKTGQLDYGYTF. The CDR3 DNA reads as TGTGCCTGGAAGACGGGACAACTCGACTATGGCTACACCTTC.

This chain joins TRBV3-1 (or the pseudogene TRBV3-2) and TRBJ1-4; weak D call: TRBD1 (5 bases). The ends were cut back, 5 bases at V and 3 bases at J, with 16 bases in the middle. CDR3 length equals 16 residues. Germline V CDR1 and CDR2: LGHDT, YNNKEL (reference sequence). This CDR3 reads CASSATQGSANEKLFF. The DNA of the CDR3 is TGTGCCAGCAGCGCCACCCAGGGATCGGCTAATGAAAAACTGTTTTTT.

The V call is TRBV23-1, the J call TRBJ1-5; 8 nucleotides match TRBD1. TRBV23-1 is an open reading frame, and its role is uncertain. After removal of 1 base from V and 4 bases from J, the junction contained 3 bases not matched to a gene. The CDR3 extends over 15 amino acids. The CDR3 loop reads CASSQWGTGNQPQHF. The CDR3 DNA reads TGCGCCAGCAGTCAATGGGGGACAGGAAATCAGCCCCAGCATTTT.

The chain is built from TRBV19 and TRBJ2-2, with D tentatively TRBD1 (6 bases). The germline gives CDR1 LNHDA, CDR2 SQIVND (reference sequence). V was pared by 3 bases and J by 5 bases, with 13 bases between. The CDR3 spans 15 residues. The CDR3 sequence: CASSMTFQGTGELFF. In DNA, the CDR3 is TGTGCCAGTAGTATGACCTTTCAGGGGACCGGGGAGCTGTTTTTT.

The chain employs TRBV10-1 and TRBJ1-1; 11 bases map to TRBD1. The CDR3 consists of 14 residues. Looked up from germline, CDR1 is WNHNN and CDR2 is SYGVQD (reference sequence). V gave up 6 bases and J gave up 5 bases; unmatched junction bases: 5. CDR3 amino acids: CASSAGTGGTEAFF. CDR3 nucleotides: TGCGCCAGCAGCGCCGGGACAGGGGGAACTGAAGCTTTCTTT.

This chain's CDR3 is CASSPQKGAGDTQYF. The CDR3 DNA reads TGTGCCAGCTCACCCCAGAAGGGGGCAGGTGATACGCAGTATTTT. The chain links TRBV18 to TRBJ2-3, with 7 positions matching TRBD1. Germline V gives CDR1 KGHSH, CDR2 LQKENI. The CDR3 extends over 15 amino acids. J gave up 6 bases and V 3 bases, and 9 bases lay outside the gene matches.

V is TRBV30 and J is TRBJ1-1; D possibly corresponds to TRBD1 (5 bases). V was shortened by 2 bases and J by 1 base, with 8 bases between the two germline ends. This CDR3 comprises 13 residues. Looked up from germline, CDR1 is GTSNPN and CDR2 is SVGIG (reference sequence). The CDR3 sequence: CAWSTQENTEAFF. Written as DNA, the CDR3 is TGTGCCTGGAGTACACAGGAGAACACTGAAGCTTTCTTT.

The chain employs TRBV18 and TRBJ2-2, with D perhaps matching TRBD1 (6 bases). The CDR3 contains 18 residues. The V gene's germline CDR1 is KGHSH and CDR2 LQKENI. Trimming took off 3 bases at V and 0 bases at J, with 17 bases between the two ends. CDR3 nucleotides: TGTGCCAGCTCACCCCTCAGGGGCGCAAGCGCGAACACCGGGGAGCTGTTTTTT. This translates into CASSPLRGASANTGELFF.

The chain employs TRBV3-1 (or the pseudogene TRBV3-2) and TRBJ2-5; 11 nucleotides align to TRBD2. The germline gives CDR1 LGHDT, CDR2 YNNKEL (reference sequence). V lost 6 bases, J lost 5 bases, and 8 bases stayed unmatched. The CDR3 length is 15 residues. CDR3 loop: CASSIAGGPRETQYF. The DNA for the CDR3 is TGTGCCAGCAGTATAGCGGGGGGGCCCAGGGAGACCCAGTACTTC.

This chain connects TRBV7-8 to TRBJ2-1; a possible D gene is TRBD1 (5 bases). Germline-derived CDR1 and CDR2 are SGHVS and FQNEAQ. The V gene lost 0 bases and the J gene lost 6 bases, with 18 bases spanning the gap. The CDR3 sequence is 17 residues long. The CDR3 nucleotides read TGTGCCAGCAGCTTAGCAGCCCCAGGGTTAGGATTCAATGAGCAGTTCTTC. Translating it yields CASSLAAPGLGFNEQFF.

The CDR3 loop is CASAGVLYNEQFF. The CDR3 coding sequence is TGTGCCAGCGCGGGAGTTCTCTACAATGAGCAGTTCTTC. This chain uses TRBV2 with TRBJ2-1, with 7 bases aligning to TRBD2. Germline lookup yields CDR1 SNHLY and CDR2 FYNNEI. The length of the CDR3 is 13 residues. V lost 8 bases to trimming and J lost 3 bases; unmatched junction nucleotides: 4.